Below, one TCR beta chain is given with its context. Its target is not known. This sample stems from a study of T cells expressing NK-cell markers. Study in general: Researchers got TCR beta repertoires out of sorted CD3+CD56+NKG2C+, CD3+CD56+NKG2C- and CD3+CD56-NKG2C+ T cells. The study sequenced eight donors, seven HCMV-seropositive and one seronegative.

With the 5' RACE reads reprocessed, TCRdb shows one record per CDR3 protein and no DNA. The table for this sample gives 350,000 to 450,000 distinct CDR3 sequences. This CDR3 has 13 residues. Broader study findings: Whether expanded NKG2C+ T cell clones were HCMV specific stayed uncertain.

Sequenced input: blood T cells: a sorted CD56 or NKG2C T cell subset, CD4+ or CD8+ T cells, or bulk PBMC T cells (not recorded which). The clonotype was recovered from a man aged 18 to 70 in good health. J is TRBJ1-5 and V is TRBV12-3 or TRBV12-4. The CDR3 spells CASSFRPDQPQHF.